This T cell receptor beta chain comes out of a study of metastatic and nonmetastatic thyroid tumors. Trimming cost V 6 bases and J 0 bases, with 7 bases left between them. The length of the CDR3 is 13 residues. TCRdb reanalyzed the PCR reads via MiXCR. The table records some 84,000 clones, approximately 9% of them present only once. This clone was seen more than once but under ten times. Ahead of thyroid surgery, no patient had received treatment of any kind. The origin of this receptor is a female donor with papillary thyroid cancer or a benign thyroid nodule (not recorded which). Some clones in this sample may be carry-over from other donors' samples. The chain uses TRBV12-3 or TRBV12-4 and TRBJ2-3, with D tentatively TRBD2 (5 bases). Sequencing used blood. CDR3 sequence: CASREVSTDTQYF. The DNA for the CDR3 is TGTGCCAGCAGGGAGGTTAGCACAGATACGCAGTATTTT.